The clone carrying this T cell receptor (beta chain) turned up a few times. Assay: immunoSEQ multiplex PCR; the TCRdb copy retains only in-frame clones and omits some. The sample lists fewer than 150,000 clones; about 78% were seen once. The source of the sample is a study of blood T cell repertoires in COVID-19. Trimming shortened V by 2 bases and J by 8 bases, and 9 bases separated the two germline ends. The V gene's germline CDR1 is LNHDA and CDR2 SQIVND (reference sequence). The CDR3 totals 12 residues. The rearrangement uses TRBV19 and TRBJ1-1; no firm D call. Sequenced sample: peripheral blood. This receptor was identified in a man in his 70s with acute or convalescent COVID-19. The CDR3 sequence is CASSILNGEAFF. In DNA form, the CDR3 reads TGTGCCAGTAGTATATTAAACGGGGAAGCTTTCTTT.